These 26 T cell receptor beta chains were all obtained from the same sample, sequenced in a study of cytomegalovirus exposure and HLA in healthy donors. The PCR ran on 60 Vbeta and 13 Jbeta primers. Libraries were prepared by immunoSEQ multiplex PCR; TCRdb keeps only in-frame clonotypes and omits some of them. Of over 150,000 clones detected, approximately 79% appear once; the ten largest clones hold roughly 2%. Material: PBMCs. The source is a man aged 35-49 years in good health and CMV-seronegative.

This chain links TRBV6-1 with TRBJ2-7, with D unclear. Germline CDR1 and CDR2: MNHNS and SASEGT. V was pared by 6 bases and J by 5 bases, with 8 bases between. The CDR3 has 11 amino acids. The CDR3 loop is CASRVAHEQYF. CDR3 nucleotide sequence: TGTGCCAGCAGGGTAGCCCACGAGCAGTACTTC.

The gene calls are TRBV6-1 and TRBJ1-2; D uncertain. V lost 6 bases and J lost 4, with 9 bases in between. The length of the CDR3 is 12 residues. Germline V gene data show CDR1 as MNHNS and CDR2 as SASEGT. CDR3 coding DNA: TGTGCCAGCAGCGCAGTCTTCTATGGCTACACCTTC. Translation gives CASSAVFYGYTF.

The chain recombines TRBV28 with TRBJ1-2, with D possibly TRBD1 on 6 matching bases. Trimming removed 5 bases at V and 5 bases at J, with 12 bases between. The CDR3 has 13 amino acids. Per the germline V gene, CDR1 is MDHEN and CDR2 is SYDVKM. CDR3 sequence reads: CASSNRVGYGYTF. The CDR3 coding sequence is TGTGCCAGCAGTAACAGGGTTGGGTATGGCTACACCTTC.

This clone occurred once. This rearrangement joins TRBV27 to TRBJ1-2; D gene unclear. Germline assignment: CDR1 MNHEY and CDR2 SMNVEV (reference sequence). Trimming pared 2 bases from V and 5 bases from J, leaving 9 bases between. This CDR3 is built from 13 residues. This chain's CDR3 is CASSLGHSYGYTF. CDR3 in DNA: TGTGCCAGCAGTTTAGGCCACAGTTATGGCTACACCTTC.

This clone was counted once. The rearrangement joins TRBV7-2 to TRBJ1-4; tentative D call: TRBD1 (5 bases). Germline CDR1 reads SGHTA; CDR2 reads FQGNSA. The CDR3 is made up of 15 amino acids. The V end lost 2 bases, the J end lost 8 bases, and 15 bases lay between the germline ends. This CDR3 is CASSLSEGVGEKLFF. Written as DNA, the CDR3 is TGTGCCAGCAGCTTAAGCGAAGGGGTGGGGGAAAAACTGTTTTTT. The full variable domain, with the rest looked up from reference TRBV7-2 and TRBJ1-4, is GAGVSQSPSNKVTEKGKDVELRCDPISGHTALYWYRQSLGQGLEFLIYFQGNSAPDKSGLPSDRFSAERTGGSVSTLTIQRTQQEDSAVYLCASSLSEGVGEKLFFGSGTQLSVL.

The chain combines TRBV5-6 with TRBJ1-1, with unresolved D. The CDR3 loop spans 16 amino acids. Germline V gene sequence: CDR1 SGHDT, CDR2 YYEEEE. Between the trimmed V and J ends, which lost 0 bases and 0 bases, there was a span of 12 bases. CDR3 in DNA: TGTGCCAGCAGCTTGGGAAGGATACAGATGAACACTGAAGCTTTCTTT. The encoded protein is CASSLGRIQMNTEAFF.

The chain's CDR3 is CASSSWGLVRYEQYF. The CDR3 DNA follows: TGTGCCAGCAGTTCGTGGGGGCTAGTGCGATACGAGCAGTACTTC. V is TRBV28 and J is TRBJ2-7, with a possible D match to TRBD1 (6 bases). Germline V lookup: CDR1 MDHEN, CDR2 SYDVKM. The V end was cut by 4 bases, the J end by 4 bases, with 17 bases between. The length of the CDR3 is 15 residues. The full variable domain, its missing parts supplied by reference TRBV28 and TRBJ2-7, is DVKVTQSSRYLVKRTGEKVFLECVQDMDHENMFWYRQDPGLGLRLIYFSYDVKMKEKGDIPEGYSVSREKKERFSLILESASTNQTSMYLCASSSWGLVRYEQYFGPGTRLTVT.

The gene calls are TRBV10-3 and TRBJ1-1; D unresolved. Germline CDR1 ENHRY, CDR2 SYGVKD. Trimming left V 2 bases short and J 0 bases short, with 7 bases between. This CDR3 contains 14 residues. The CDR3, as DNA: TGTGCCATCAGTGAGACAGCCCTGAACACTGAAGCTTTCTTT. As protein: CAISETALNTEAFF.

This rearrangement joins TRBV29-1 to TRBJ2-7; no reliable D call. Trimming took off 5 bases at V and 5 bases at J, with 7 bases between the two ends. The CDR3 contains 10 residues. Per germline, CDR1 SQVTM and CDR2 ANQGSEA. CDR3 nucleotides: TGCAGCGTTTTTTATGACGAGCAGTACTTC. Translated: CSVFYDEQYF.

This clone was counted between two and nine times. V and J are TRBV5-5 and TRBJ1-6; TRBD1 matches 9 bases. Germline trimming cut 4 bases from V and 7 bases from J; bases unmatched to any gene: 15. Per germline, CDR1 SGHKS and CDR2 YYEKEE (reference sequence). The CDR3 runs 18 residues. The CDR3, as DNA: TGTGCCAGCAGCAAGCTATTCCGGGACAGGGTAACAAATTCACCCCTCCACTTT. Its translation is CASSKLFRDRVTNSPLHF.

The chain couples TRBV7-2 to TRBJ2-5; TRBD2 might be the D (5 bases). This CDR3 contains 16 residues. The V and J ends lost 0 bases and 8 bases respectively, with 19 bases between them. Germline assignment: CDR1 SGHTA and CDR2 FQGNSA. This chain's CDR3 is CASSLAGSGPKRTQYF. The CDR3 region has the DNA TGTGCCAGCAGCTTAGCGGGGAGCGGACCCAAGAGAACCCAGTACTTC.

This clone has just a few counts. The chain recombines TRBV7-9 with TRBJ1-3; 7 nucleotides match TRBD1. Trimming took 6 bases from V and 4 from J; bases not matched to a gene: 9. The CDR3 spans 15 residues. CDR1 is SEHNR and CDR2 is FQNEAQ in the germline V gene (reference sequence). The CDR3 loop is CASRTNRGWGNTIYF. The CDR3 DNA reads TGTGCCAGCAGGACTAACAGGGGTTGGGGAAACACCATATATTTT.

The chain recombines TRBV7-2 with TRBJ1-5; D is unresolved. CDR3 length equals 14 residues. V was clipped by 0 bases and J by 2 bases, with 5 bases between them. The germline CDR1 and CDR2 sequences are SGHTA and FQGNSA. The CDR3, as DNA: TGTGCCAGCAGCTTAGCGCGGGGCAATCAGCCCCAGCATTTT. Amino acids: CASSLARGNQPQHF. Full variable domain (remainder filled in from reference TRBV7-2 and TRBJ1-5): GAGVSQSPSNKVTEKGKDVELRCDPISGHTALYWYRQSLGQGLEFLIYFQGNSAPDKSGLPSDRFSAERTGGSVSTLTIQRTQQEDSAVYLCASSLARGNQPQHFGDGTRLSIL.

The V gene is TRBV12-2, the J gene TRBJ2-7; whether TRBD2, the table's D call, matches the DNA was not checked. TRBV12-2 is a pseudogene segment. The CDR3 has 16 residues. This CDR3 reads CASRLDWTSGAYEQYF. CDR3 bases: TGTGCAAGTCGCTTAGATTGGACTAGCGGAGCCTACGAGCAGTACTTC.

The chain has TRBV13 and TRBJ2-7; 11 nucleotides match TRBD2. The V and J ends lost 0 bases and 2 bases, in that order; junction bases with no gene match: 6. This CDR3 spans 17 amino acids. CDR1 is PRHDT and CDR2 is FYEKMQ in the germline V gene (reference sequence). The CDR3 coding sequence is TGTGCCAGCAGCTTAGGTAGCGGGAGGGCCCGAACCTACGAGCAGTACTTC. The encoded protein is CASSLGSGRARTYEQYF. The full variable domain, rest sourced from reference TRBV13 and TRBJ2-7, is AAGVIQSPRHLIKEKRETATLKCYPIPRHDTVYWYQQGPGQDPQFLISFYEKMQSDKGSIPDRFSAQQFSDYHSELNMSSLELGDSALYFCASSLGSGRARTYEQYFGPGTRLTVT.

This chain links TRBV6-1 with TRBJ2-3; TRBD2 might be the D (6 bases). The germline gives CDR1 MNHNS, CDR2 SASEGT. The CDR3 runs to 11 residues. V lost 11 bases to trimming and J lost 9 bases, with 15 bases between them. The CDR3 DNA follows: TGTGCCTGCCGAGGAGGGGAGACGCAGTATTTT. Amino acids: CACRGGETQYF.

The chain employs TRBV5-1 and TRBJ1-1; D is undetermined. The CDR3 covers 14 residues. Germline V gene lookup returns CDR1 SGHRS and CDR2 YFSETQ. Trimming left V 0 bases short and J 1 base short, with 7 bases between. The DNA of the CDR3 is TGCGCCAGCAGCTTGGGGGCGGGGAACACTGAAGCTTTCTTT. Translated: CASSLGAGNTEAFF.

V and J are TRBV18 and TRBJ2-1; 9 nucleotides align to TRBD2. The ends lost 3 bases at V and 9 bases at J; junction bases unmatched: 6. The germline gives CDR1 KGHSH, CDR2 LQKENI. The CDR3 extends over 14 amino acids. CDR3: CASSPGTSFSEQFF. The CDR3 DNA follows: TGTGCCAGCTCACCGGGGACTAGCTTTAGTGAGCAGTTCTTC.

The chain has TRBV5-1 and TRBJ2-4, with D possibly being TRBD2 (6 bases). The V end lost 0 bases, the J end lost 1 base, and 11 bases lay between the germline ends. From germline, CDR1 is SGHRS and CDR2 YFSETQ. This CDR3 has 16 amino acids. CDR3 nucleotides: TGCGCCAGCAGCTTGGAACTAGCTGGGGCCAAAAACATTCAGTACTTC. Translated: CASSLELAGAKNIQYF.

This chain connects TRBV28 to TRBJ1-4, with 8 nucleotides matching TRBD1. Looked up from germline, CDR1 is MDHEN and CDR2 is SYDVKM. The junction had 11 bases not matched to a gene; V was cut back by 5 bases and J by 6 bases. The CDR3 consists of 16 residues. CDR3 sequence (DNA): TGTGCCAGCAGTGTCCCCGGGTCAGGGGGCCATGAAAAACTGTTTTTT. This encodes CASSVPGSGGHEKLFF.

In nucleotides, the CDR3 is TGTGCCAGCAGCCCAGGGACAGAAGAGACCCAGTACTTC. Amino acid sequence: CASSPGTEETQYF. The rearrangement links TRBV14 to TRBJ2-5, with 7 bases identical to TRBD1. Germline CDR1 reads SGHDN; CDR2 reads FVKESK. CDR3 length: 13 amino acids. V dropped 4 bases and J dropped 3; count of bases not matched to a gene: 2. Combining the CDR3 with reference TRBV14 and TRBJ2-5 gives the whole variable domain EAGVTQFPSHSVIEKGQTVTLRCDPISGHDNLYWYRRVMGKEIKFLLHFVKESKQDESGMPNNRFLAERTGGTYSTLKVQPAELEDSGVYFCASSPGTEETQYFGPGTRLLVL.

For this clone: At one boundary the junction diverges from the germline segment, which might be a read error. The V and J genes are TRBV15 and TRBJ2-6; TRBD2 matches at 9 bases. This CDR3 is 17 amino acids long. Per the germline V gene, CDR1 is LNHNV and CDR2 is YYDKDF (reference sequence). DNA of the CDR3: TGTGCCACCAGAAATCGACTAGCGGTCTCTGGGGCCAACGGCCTGACTTTC. Translation gives CATRNRLAVSGANGLTF. Based on the CDR3 plus reference TRBV15 and TRBJ2-6, the full variable domain is DAMVIQNPRYQVTQFGKPVTLSCSQTLNHNVMYWYQQKSSQAPKLLFHYYDKDFNNEADTPDNFQSRRPNTSFCFLDIRSPGLGDTAMYLCATRNRLAVSGANGLTFGAGSRLTVL.

CDR3 sequence reads: CASSINPDSGTLLGNTQYF. CDR3 DNA: TGTGCCAGTAGTATTAATCCCGATTCCGGGACACTTCTCGGAAATACGCAGTATTTT. The gene calls are TRBV19 and TRBJ2-3, with a weak D call TRBD1 (6 bases). V shed 3 bases and J shed 7 bases, with 29 bases lying between them. There are 19 residues in the CDR3. Per the germline V gene, CDR1 is LNHDA and CDR2 is SQIVND (reference sequence).

This clone was recorded once. The chain has TRBV7-2 and TRBJ2-7; TRBD1 matches at 9 bases. Germline assignment: CDR1 SGHTA and CDR2 FQGNSA. The length of the CDR3 is 15 residues. The V and J ends lost 1 base and 6 bases, in that order; junction bases with no gene match: 7. CDR3 sequence: CASSLVGGTGFEQYF. The CDR3 DNA follows: TGTGCCAGCAGCTTAGTTGGGGGGACAGGGTTCGAGCAGTACTTC.

This clone was picked up one time. The CDR3 reads CASSSPGQLTEAFF. CDR3 DNA sequence: TGTGCCAGCAGCTCCCCGGGACAGTTGACTGAAGCTTTCTTT. The gene calls are TRBV7-6 and TRBJ1-1, with 7 bases aligning to TRBD1. V was clipped by 4 bases and J by 5 bases; unmatched bases: 7. Germline CDR1 is SGHVS and CDR2 is FNYEAQ. This CDR3 has 14 amino acids. Combining the CDR3 with reference TRBV7-6 and TRBJ1-1 gives the whole variable domain GAGVSQSPRYKVTKRGQDVALRCDPISGHVSLYWYRQALGQGPEFLTYFNYEAQQDKSGLPNDRFSAERPEGSISTLTIQRTEQRDSAMYRCASSSPGQLTEAFFGQGTRLTVV.

This sequence joins TRBV6-5 and TRBJ2-3; tentatively, D is TRBD1 (5 bases). Germline lookup yields CDR1 MNHEY and CDR2 SVGAGI. The CDR3 runs 15 residues. V lost 0 bases and J lost 3, with 10 bases in between. The CDR3 sequence is CASSYSRQPTDTQYF. The CDR3 region has the DNA TGTGCCAGCAGTTACTCCAGACAGCCTACAGATACGCAGTATTTT.